This record covers a single TCR beta chain. Its antigen is still unknown. One entry per CDR3 protein, called by TCRdb with MiXCR from the RT-PCR reads. The data contain 500,000 to 600,000 distinct CDR3 sequences, about 10% of them singletons. The V end lost 1 base, the J end lost 3 bases, and 22 bases lay between the germline ends. Germline V gene lookup returns CDR1 SQVTM and CDR2 ANQGSEA. This CDR3 contains 17 residues. This specimen belongs to a study of response to subunit inactivated influenza vaccine. Regarding the study as a whole: It was suggested by the authors that few new T cells are recruited by each seasonal influenza vaccination.

The sample here was PBMCs from blood, taken on the day of vaccination. J is TRBJ2-7 and V is TRBV29-1; possibly TRBD2 for D (6 bases). The clonotype originates from a man aged 45-65 years who received an inactivated influenza vaccine. The CDR3 DNA sequence: TGCAGCGTTGAAGGAGGCGGACTATACCCGGCTCGCTACGAGCAGTACTTC. Translating it yields CSVEGGGLYPARYEQYF.